This TCR beta chain was observed in a study of blood T cell repertoires in COVID-19. Whole-study context: Donors in the United States, Italy and Spain gave samples during acute or convalescent COVID-19. Sample material is recorded as cDNA or gDNA derived from T cells, B-cell-depleted T cells, or PBMCs.

The data were produced by immunoSEQ multiplex PCR, yet TCRdb's version contains in-frame clones alone and is incomplete. The repertoire consists of 440,000 or so clones, with approximately 89% occurring once and the leading ten covering approximately 1.5%. The Seattle patients joined while their infection was active and were tracked longitudinally afterward. Germline CDR1 and CDR2: LNHDA and SQIVND (reference sequence). V lost 5 bases, J lost 5 bases, and 13 bases stayed unmatched. The CDR3 covers 16 residues. The source of this sequence is a woman in her forties with COVID-19, enrolled during active disease. V and J are TRBV19 and TRBJ1-1; 8 nucleotides align to TRBD1. The specimen was peripheral blood. CDR3 nucleotides: TGTGCCAGTAGTCCAAGGACAGGGACCGCTTGGACTGAAGCTTTCTTT. Translation gives CASSPRTGTAWTEAFF.